The 9 T cell receptor beta chains listed next were all sequenced from one sample in a study of CXCR3-negative and CXCR3-positive naive CD8 T cells (dated by TCRdb to about 2019). Reads for this sample came from a NextSeq 550. The Human TCR Profiling Kit (MiLaboratory) was used to make UMI-labeled 5' RACE TRB cDNA libraries. TCRdb reprocessed the public reads and reports one entry per CDR3 protein sequence, without DNA. The sample table holds more than 50,000 distinct CDR3 sequences. The top ten clones comprise approximately 0.4% of the sample. Source material: naive CXCR3- CD8+ T cells from blood. Taken with the paper, the label for cell subset or site translates to: CD45RO-CCR7+CD27+CD95- naive CD8+ T cells lacking CXCR3 (TNR3-). These receptors were collected from a human donor in good health. Some clones in this sample may be carry-over from other donors' samples.

V is TRBV15 and J is TRBJ1-5; the D gene TCRdb calls, TRBD1, cannot be checked with no DNA. CDR1 is LNHNV and CDR2 is YYDKDF in the germline V gene (reference sequence). There are 18 residues in the CDR3. CDR3 in amino acids: CATSRLHGPGIRDQPQHF.

V and J are TRBV6-5 and TRBJ1-2. CDR1 is MNHEY, CDR2 SVGAGI, per germline. This CDR3 comprises 15 residues. CDR3 in amino acids: CASSYSKVGSWGYTF.

J is TRBJ2-7 and V is TRBV12-3 or TRBV12-4. The CDR3 has 12 amino acids. The chain's CDR3 is CASSTDYYEQYF.

The CDR3 here is CASSIIQNTEAFF. The chain combines TRBV19 with TRBJ1-1. CDR1 LNHDA and CDR2 SQIVND come from the germline V gene (reference sequence). There are 13 residues in the CDR3.

V and J are TRBV6-2 or TRBV6-3 and TRBJ2-1. The germline gives CDR1 MNHEY, CDR2 SVGEGT. This CDR3 spans 14 amino acids. The CDR3 reads CASSYVGTYNEQFF.

The V call is TRBV2, the J call TRBJ1-2; the D call from TCRdb, TRBD1, cannot be confirmed without DNA. This CDR3 comprises 13 residues. Germline CDR1 is SNHLY and CDR2 is FYNNEI. This CDR3 is CASRQEINYGYTF.

The rearrangement uses TRBV2 and TRBJ2-7. Germline assignment: CDR1 SNHLY and CDR2 FYNNEI. CDR3 length: 12 residues. The CDR3 reads CASSEPTYEQYF.

The chain uses TRBV6-2 or TRBV6-3 and TRBJ2-7; lacking DNA, the TRBD2 call made by TCRdb goes unchecked. Germline V gene data show CDR1 as MNHEY and CDR2 as SVGEGT. CDR3 length: 17 amino acids. CDR3 in amino acids: CASSYPSGAGINYEQYF.

The chain carries TRBV6-5 and TRBJ2-1; the TCRdb call, TRBD2, lacks DNA for checking. The CDR3 has 15 residues. CDR1 is MNHEY and CDR2 is SVGAGI in the germline V gene. The CDR3 is CASSSGLAGYNEQFF.